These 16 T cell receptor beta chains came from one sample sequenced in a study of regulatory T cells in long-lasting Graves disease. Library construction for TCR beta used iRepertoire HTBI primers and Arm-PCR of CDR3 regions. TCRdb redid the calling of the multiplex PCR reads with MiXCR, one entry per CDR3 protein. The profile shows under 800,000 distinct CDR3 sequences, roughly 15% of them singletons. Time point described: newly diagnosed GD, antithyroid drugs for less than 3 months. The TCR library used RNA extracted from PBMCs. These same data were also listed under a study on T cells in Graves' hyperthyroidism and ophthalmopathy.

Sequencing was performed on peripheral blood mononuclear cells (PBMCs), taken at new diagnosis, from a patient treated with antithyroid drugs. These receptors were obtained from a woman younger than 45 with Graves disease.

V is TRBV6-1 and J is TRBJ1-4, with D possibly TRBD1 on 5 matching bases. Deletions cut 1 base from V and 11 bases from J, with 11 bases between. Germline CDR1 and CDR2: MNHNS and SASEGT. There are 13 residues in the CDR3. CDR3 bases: TGTGCCAGCAGTGAAGTAGGGGAAGTGAAACTGTTTTTT. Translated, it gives CASSEVGEVKLFF.

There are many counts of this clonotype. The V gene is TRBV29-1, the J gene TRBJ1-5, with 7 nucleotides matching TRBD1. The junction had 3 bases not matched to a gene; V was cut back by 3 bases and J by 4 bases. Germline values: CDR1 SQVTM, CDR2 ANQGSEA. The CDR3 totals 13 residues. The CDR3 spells CSVETGRNQPQHF. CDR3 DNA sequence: TGCAGCGTTGAGACAGGGCGGAATCAGCCCCAGCATTTT.

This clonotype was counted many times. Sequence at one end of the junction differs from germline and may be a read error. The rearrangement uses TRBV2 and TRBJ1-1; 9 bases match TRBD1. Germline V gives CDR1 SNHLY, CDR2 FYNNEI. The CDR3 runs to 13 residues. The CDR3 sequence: CAGRGQGDTEAFF. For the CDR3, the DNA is TGTGCCGGCAGGGGACAGGGAGACACTGAAGCTTTCTTT. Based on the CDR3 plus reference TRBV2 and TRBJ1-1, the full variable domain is EPEVTQTPSHQVTQMGQEVILRCVPISNHLYFYWYRQILGQKVEFLVSFYNNEISEKSEIFDDQFSVERPDGSNFTLKIRSTKLEDSAMYFCAGRGQGDTEAFFGQGTRLTVV.

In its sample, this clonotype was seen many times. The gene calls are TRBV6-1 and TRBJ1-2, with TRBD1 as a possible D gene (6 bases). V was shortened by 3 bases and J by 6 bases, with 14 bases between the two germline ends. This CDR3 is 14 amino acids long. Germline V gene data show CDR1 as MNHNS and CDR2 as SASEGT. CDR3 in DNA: TGTGCCAGCAGTGATACAGGGATATCACATGGCTACACCTTC. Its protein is CASSDTGISHGYTF.

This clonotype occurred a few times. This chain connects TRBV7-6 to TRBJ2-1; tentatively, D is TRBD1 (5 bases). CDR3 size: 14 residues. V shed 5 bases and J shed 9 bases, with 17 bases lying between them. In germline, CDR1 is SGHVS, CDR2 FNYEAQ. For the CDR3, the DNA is TGTGCCAGCAGCCGTGAAGTGGGGCTGAGTGAGCAGTTCTTC. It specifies CASSREVGLSEQFF.

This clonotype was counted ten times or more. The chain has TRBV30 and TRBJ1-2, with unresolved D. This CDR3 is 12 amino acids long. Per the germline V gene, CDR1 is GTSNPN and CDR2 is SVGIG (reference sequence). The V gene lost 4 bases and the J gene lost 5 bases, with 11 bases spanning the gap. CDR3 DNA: TGTGCCTGGAACAGCCCTGGGTATGGCTACACCTTC. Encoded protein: CAWNSPGYGYTF.

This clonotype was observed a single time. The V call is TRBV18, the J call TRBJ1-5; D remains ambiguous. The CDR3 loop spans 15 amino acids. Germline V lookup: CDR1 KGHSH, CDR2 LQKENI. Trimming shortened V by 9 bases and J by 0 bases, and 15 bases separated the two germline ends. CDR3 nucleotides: TGTGCCAGTTCTAAGAACCAAGATAGCAATCAGCCCCAGCATTTT. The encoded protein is CASSKNQDSNQPQHF.

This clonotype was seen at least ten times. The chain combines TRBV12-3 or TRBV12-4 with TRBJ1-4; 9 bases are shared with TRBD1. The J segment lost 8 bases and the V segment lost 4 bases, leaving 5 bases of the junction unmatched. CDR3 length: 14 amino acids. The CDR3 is CASSSGQGWEKLFF. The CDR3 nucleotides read TGTGCCAGCAGTTCGGGACAGGGTTGGGAAAAACTGTTTTTT.

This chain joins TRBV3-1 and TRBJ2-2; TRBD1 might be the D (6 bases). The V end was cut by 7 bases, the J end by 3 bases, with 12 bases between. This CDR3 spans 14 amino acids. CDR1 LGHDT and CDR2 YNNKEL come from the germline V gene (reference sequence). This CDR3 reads CASKQDRYTGELFF. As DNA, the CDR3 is TGTGCCAGCAAACAGGACAGATACACCGGGGAGCTGTTTTTT.

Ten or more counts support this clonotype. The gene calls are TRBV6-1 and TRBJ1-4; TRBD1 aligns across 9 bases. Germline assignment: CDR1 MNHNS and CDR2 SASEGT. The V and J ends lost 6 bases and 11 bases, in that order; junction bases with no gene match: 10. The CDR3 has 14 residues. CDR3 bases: TGTGCCAGCAGCTTAGGGGACAGGGATGGGAAACTGTTTTTT. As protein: CASSLGDRDGKLFF.

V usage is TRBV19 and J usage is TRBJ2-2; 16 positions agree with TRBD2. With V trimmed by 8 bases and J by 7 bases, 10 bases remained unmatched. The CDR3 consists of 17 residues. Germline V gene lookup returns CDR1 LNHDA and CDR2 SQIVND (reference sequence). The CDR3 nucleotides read TGTGCCAGTTCGCCTGGGACTAGCGGGAGGGCCGGCGGGGAGCTGTTTTTT. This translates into CASSPGTSGRAGGELFF.

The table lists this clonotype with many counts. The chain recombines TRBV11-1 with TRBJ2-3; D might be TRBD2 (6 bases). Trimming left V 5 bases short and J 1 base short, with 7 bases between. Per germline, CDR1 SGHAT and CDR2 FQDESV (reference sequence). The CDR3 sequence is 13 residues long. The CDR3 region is CASSPSGTDTQYF. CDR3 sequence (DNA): TGTGCCAGCAGCCCTAGCGGCACAGATACGCAGTATTTT.

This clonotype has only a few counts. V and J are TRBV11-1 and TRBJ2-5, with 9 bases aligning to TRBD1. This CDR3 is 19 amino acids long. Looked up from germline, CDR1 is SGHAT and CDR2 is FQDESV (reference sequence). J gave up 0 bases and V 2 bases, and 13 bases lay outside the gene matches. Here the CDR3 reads CASSLKMGTGPWYQETQYF. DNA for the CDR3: TGTGCCAGCAGCTTAAAGATGGGGACAGGGCCTTGGTACCAAGAGACCCAGTACTTC.

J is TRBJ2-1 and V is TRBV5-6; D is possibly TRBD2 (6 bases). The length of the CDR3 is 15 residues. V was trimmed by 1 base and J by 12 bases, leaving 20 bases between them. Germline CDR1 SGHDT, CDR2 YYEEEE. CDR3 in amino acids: CASSLFAGYSGGQFF. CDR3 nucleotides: TGTGCCAGCAGCTTGTTCGCAGGCTATAGCGGAGGGCAGTTCTTC.

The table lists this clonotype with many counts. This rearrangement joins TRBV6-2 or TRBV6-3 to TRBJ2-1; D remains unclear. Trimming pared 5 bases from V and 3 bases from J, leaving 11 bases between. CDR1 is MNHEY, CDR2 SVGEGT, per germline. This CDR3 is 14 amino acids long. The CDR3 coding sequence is TGTGCCAGCAGTCTTTTGGTGAACTACAATGAGCAGTTCTTC. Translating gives CASSLLVNYNEQFF.

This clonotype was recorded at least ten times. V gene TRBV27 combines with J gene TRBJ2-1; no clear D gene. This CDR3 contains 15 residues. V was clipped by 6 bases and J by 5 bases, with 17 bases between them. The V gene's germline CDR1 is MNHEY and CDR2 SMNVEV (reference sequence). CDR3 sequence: CASSRLGRPDNEQFF. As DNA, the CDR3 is TGTGCCAGCAGCCGACTCGGAAGACCGGACAATGAGCAGTTCTTC.